A selection of T cell receptor beta chains follows, all from one sample in a study of shared clonotypes between healthy human individuals. The assay was immunoSEQ multiplex PCR, and TCRdb's table has in-frame clones only and misses some. The data contain about 2.1 million clones, 90% to 95% of them singletons. Sequencing was carried out using naive CD8+ T cells from PBMCs. These receptors came from a man between 18 and 29 years old in good health. Some clones in this sample may be carry-over from other donors' samples. CDR3s include the opening cysteine and the closing phenylalanine or tryptophan. Each record gives: J gene, V gene, clone size, D gene, CDR3 DNA, CDR3 protein. The D gene is left open where the match is weak. For some rows the clone size is stated as once, few or many, or as a class when expanded; others skip it.

j_gene: TRBJ2-1
v_gene: TRBV6-6
abundance: -
d_gene: -
CDR3nt: TGTGCCAGCAGTTACTCCGATTATTCCTACAATGAGCAGTTCTTC
CDR3aa: CASSYSDYSYNEQFF

j_gene: TRBJ1-1
v_gene: TRBV9
abundance: -
d_gene: -
CDR3nt: TGTGCCAGCAGCGCCTTCCGGGGGAACACTGAAGCTTTCTTT
CDR3aa: CASSAFRGNTEAFF

j_gene: TRBJ2-2
v_gene: TRBV2
abundance: -
d_gene: -
CDR3nt: TGTGCCAGCAGTGTGGGACCTCACACCGGGGAGCTGTTTTTT
CDR3aa: CASSVGPHTGELFF

j_gene: TRBJ2-7
v_gene: TRBV5-8
abundance: -
d_gene: -
CDR3nt: TGTGCCAGCAGCTTCCTAGGAACAGGGATGGGGGACGAGCAGTACTTC
CDR3aa: CASSFLGTGMGDEQYF

j_gene: TRBJ2-5
v_gene: TRBV11-2
abundance: once
d_gene: TRBD1
CDR3nt: TGTGCCAGCATCAAACGGGGTGGGGACAGGACTAAAGAGACCCAGTACTTC
CDR3aa: CASIKRGGDRTKETQYF

j_gene: TRBJ2-2
v_gene: TRBV18
abundance: few
d_gene: -
CDR3nt: TGTGCCAGCTCAGCCGGGCAGGGAGGCACCGGGGAGCTGTTTTTT
CDR3aa: CASSAGQGGTGELFF

j_gene: TRBJ2-1
v_gene: TRBV27
abundance: -
d_gene: TRBD1
CDR3nt: TGTGCCAGCAGTTCGGGACAGGGGAATGAGCAGTTCTTC
CDR3aa: CASSSGQGNEQFF

j_gene: TRBJ1-2
v_gene: TRBV28
abundance: once
d_gene: -
CDR3nt: TGTGCCAGCAGCGGGCCACTAGGGTATGGCTACACCTTC
CDR3aa: CASSGPLGYGYTF

j_gene: TRBJ1-3
v_gene: TRBV7-3
abundance: once
d_gene: -
CDR3nt: TGTGCCAGCAGCTTAGGACCGGCAGCTGGAAACACCATATATTTT
CDR3aa: CASSLGPAAGNTIYF

j_gene: TRBJ2-6
v_gene: TRBV27
abundance: -
d_gene: -
CDR3nt: TGTGCCAGCAGTCCCCGGCAAGCTGGGGCCAACGTCCTGACTTTC
CDR3aa: CASSPRQAGANVLTF

j_gene: TRBJ2-1
v_gene: TRBV5-6
abundance: -
d_gene: -
CDR3nt: TGTGCCAGCAGCTTTTCGACTGGTAGGGGTGAGCAGTTCTTC
CDR3aa: CASSFSTGRGEQFF

j_gene: TRBJ1-2
v_gene: TRBV9
abundance: -
d_gene: -
CDR3nt: TGTGCCAGCAGCGTAGGGGGAAATGGCTACACCTTC
CDR3aa: CASSVGGNGYTF

j_gene: TRBJ1-1
v_gene: TRBV15
abundance: few
d_gene: -
CDR3nt: TGTGCCACCAGCACCCGAAGTTCCACTGAAGCTTTCTTT
CDR3aa: CATSTRSSTEAFF

j_gene: TRBJ1-1
v_gene: TRBV6-1
abundance: once
d_gene: -
CDR3nt: TGTGCCAGCAGTGAAGCGCGGAGGAGTGACACTGAAGCTTTCTTT
CDR3aa: CASSEARRSDTEAFF

j_gene: TRBJ2-7
v_gene: TRBV14
abundance: once
d_gene: -
CDR3nt: TGTGCCAGCAGCCCGACTTCCTGGGCCGAGCAGTACTTC
CDR3aa: CASSPTSWAEQYF

j_gene: TRBJ1-1
v_gene: TRBV7-3
abundance: -
d_gene: TRBD1
CDR3nt: TGTGCCAGCAGACAAACAGGGGTTGGCACTGAAGCTTTCTTT
CDR3aa: CASRQTGVGTEAFF

j_gene: TRBJ2-7
v_gene: TRBV7-3
abundance: once
d_gene: TRBD2
CDR3nt: TGTGCCAGCAGCTTAACGGGAGGGGACTTGGGGGAGCAGTACTTC
CDR3aa: CASSLTGGDLGEQYF

j_gene: TRBJ2-7
v_gene: TRBV27
abundance: -
d_gene: -
CDR3nt: TGTGCCAGCAGTGCAAACGGTGCCTACGAGCAGTACTTC
CDR3aa: CASSANGAYEQYF

j_gene: TRBJ1-1
v_gene: TRBV9
abundance: -
d_gene: -
CDR3nt: TGTGCCAGCAGCGTAGTTTGGAACACTGAAGCTTTCTTT
CDR3aa: CASSVVWNTEAFF

j_gene: TRBJ1-2
v_gene: TRBV27
abundance: -
d_gene: -
CDR3nt: TGTGCCAGCAAAGCCGGGAACGAGATTAACTATGGCTACACCTTC
CDR3aa: CASKAGNEINYGYTF

j_gene: TRBJ2-7
v_gene: TRBV6-1
abundance: once
d_gene: -
CDR3nt: TGTGCCAGCAGAGTGGGGGCCTACGAGCAGTACTTC
CDR3aa: CASRVGAYEQYF

j_gene: TRBJ2-5
v_gene: TRBV16
abundance: -
d_gene: TRBD1
CDR3nt: TGTGCCAGCAGCCAGCGGACAGGGTTGGAGACCCAGTACTTC
CDR3aa: CASSQRTGLETQYF

j_gene: TRBJ2-1
v_gene: TRBV4-3
abundance: -
d_gene: TRBD1
CDR3nt: TGCGCCAGCAGCCAGGACAGGGCGGCGGAGTCCGCCTCCTACAATGAGCAGTTCTTC
CDR3aa: CASSQDRAAESASYNEQFF

j_gene: TRBJ1-2
v_gene: TRBV14
abundance: -
d_gene: -
CDR3nt: TGTGCCAGCAGCGCCCGGACAGCTAGATCAACTAACTATGGCTACACCTTC
CDR3aa: CASSARTARSTNYGYTF

j_gene: TRBJ2-1
v_gene: TRBV25-1
abundance: -
d_gene: -
CDR3nt: TGTGCCAGCAGTGTGGGAAGCTCCTACAATGAGCAGTTCTTC
CDR3aa: CASSVGSSYNEQFF

j_gene: TRBJ2-7
v_gene: TRBV10-3
abundance: -
d_gene: TRBD2
CDR3nt: TGTGCCATCAGGGGGACTAGCGACGAGCAGTACTTC
CDR3aa: CAIRGTSDEQYF

j_gene: TRBJ1-1
v_gene: TRBV7-2
abundance: -
d_gene: -
CDR3nt: TGTGCCAGCAGCCCCCCCCGACAGCCTTACACTGAAGCTTTCTTT
CDR3aa: CASSPPRQPYTEAFF

j_gene: TRBJ2-5
v_gene: TRBV15
abundance: -
d_gene: -
CDR3nt: TGTGCCACCAGCGGGGCCGGGGAGGGGGTAGAAGAGACCCAGTACTTC
CDR3aa: CATSGAGEGVEETQYF

j_gene: TRBJ2-2
v_gene: TRBV2
abundance: -
d_gene: -
CDR3nt: TGTGCCAGCAGTGGCCAGTCGAGGACCGGGGAGCTGTTTTTT
CDR3aa: CASSGQSRTGELFF

j_gene: TRBJ2-7
v_gene: TRBV9
abundance: -
d_gene: -
CDR3nt: TGTGCCAGCAGCCCCGGGCCGCTCGGGGAGCAGTACTTC
CDR3aa: CASSPGPLGEQYF

j_gene: TRBJ2-1
v_gene: TRBV27
abundance: -
d_gene: -
CDR3nt: TGTGCCAGCATGGCGGGTGAGCAGTTCTTC
CDR3aa: CASMAGEQFF

j_gene: TRBJ2-5
v_gene: TRBV6-5
abundance: -
d_gene: -
CDR3nt: TGTGCCAGCAGTGCCCGTGCGGAGTGGGAGACCCAGTACTTC
CDR3aa: CASSARAEWETQYF

j_gene: TRBJ2-1
v_gene: TRBV10-2
abundance: -
d_gene: -
CDR3nt: TGCGCCAGCAGATTAGACGGCGGAGTTTACAATGAGCAGTTCTTC
CDR3aa: CASRLDGGVYNEQFF

j_gene: TRBJ2-1
v_gene: TRBV19
abundance: once
d_gene: -
CDR3nt: TGTGCCAGTAGTATCGGGGGGCGGGAAGTTTTCAGTGAGCAGTTCTTC
CDR3aa: CASSIGGREVFSEQFF

j_gene: TRBJ2-3
v_gene: TRBV18
abundance: -
d_gene: TRBD2
CDR3nt: TGTGCCAGCTCACCACCGGGACTAGCGGGAAGCTCAGATACGCAGTATTTT
CDR3aa: CASSPPGLAGSSDTQYF

j_gene: TRBJ2-3
v_gene: TRBV10-3
abundance: -
d_gene: -
CDR3nt: TGTGCCATCAGTTTAAGCGGAACTAGCACAGATACGCAGTATTTT
CDR3aa: CAISLSGTSTDTQYF

j_gene: TRBJ1-5
v_gene: TRBV6-5
abundance: -
d_gene: -
CDR3nt: TGTGCCAGCAGTTCCTTGGGAGAACGGCCCCAGCATTTT
CDR3aa: CASSSLGERPQHF

j_gene: TRBJ2-2
v_gene: TRBV7-3
abundance: -
d_gene: -
CDR3nt: TGTGCCAGCAGCCCCCGCGGTGTGTTCGGGGAGCTGTTTTTT
CDR3aa: CASSPRGVFGELFF

j_gene: TRBJ1-1
v_gene: TRBV7-8
abundance: -
d_gene: -
CDR3nt: TGTGCCAGCAGCTCCATGGGCCGGGAGTTGAACACTGAAGCTTTCTTT
CDR3aa: CASSSMGRELNTEAFF

j_gene: TRBJ2-3
v_gene: TRBV9
abundance: -
d_gene: -
CDR3nt: TGTGCCAGCAGCGTTCGCCAGCGGATAACAGATACGCAGTATTTT
CDR3aa: CASSVRQRITDTQYF

j_gene: TRBJ2-7
v_gene: TRBV5-8
abundance: -
d_gene: -
CDR3nt: TGTGCCAGCAGCTTGGATTCCCTAATCGGGAGCTCCTACGAGCAGTACTTC
CDR3aa: CASSLDSLIGSSYEQYF

j_gene: TRBJ2-3
v_gene: TRBV15
abundance: -
d_gene: TRBD1
CDR3nt: TGTGCCACCAGCAGACAGGACAGGGGGGCAGATACGCAGTATTTT
CDR3aa: CATSRQDRGADTQYF